This TCR beta chain was recovered during a study of cytomegalovirus exposure and HLA in healthy donors. A remark on this clone: Its antigen is currently unknown.

Both 60 Vbeta primers and 13 Jbeta primers went into the PCR. TCRdb's table, derived via immunoSEQ multiplex PCR, lists solely in-frame clones and lacks some. The sample yields 95,000 to 100,000 clones, about 77% seen once. Study-wide results and limits: Per published reports, the classifier diagnosed cytomegalovirus status with high specificity and sensitivity. Later on, an analysis showed TCR association rates differing by HLA locus, with DRB1 the most and HLA-C the fewest.

The source of this sequence is a man aged 40-49 years in good health and CMV-seronegative. Sequenced input: PBMCs.

CDR3 DNA sequence: TGTGCCAGTAACGACAGGATGAACACTGAAGCTTTCTTT. It yields the protein CASNDRMNTEAFF. The chain combines TRBV19 with TRBJ1-1; TRBD1 might be the D (6 bases). Trimming removed 7 bases at V and 0 bases at J, with 9 bases between. Per the germline V gene, CDR1 is LNHDA and CDR2 is SQIVND (reference sequence). The CDR3 has 13 residues.